This T cell receptor beta chain was recovered during a study of control samples from healthy donors and cancer patients. Germline V gene data show CDR1 as MDHEN and CDR2 as SYDVKM. The V end was cut by 7 bases, the J end by 2 bases, with 12 bases between. The CDR3 covers 13 residues. TCRdb keeps only in-frame clones here, not all; method: immunoSEQ multiplex PCR. The table records 90,000 or so clones, approximately 84% of them present only once. This rearrangement joins TRBV28 to TRBJ2-7, with D perhaps TRBD1 (6 bases). The clonotype was recovered from a man in his 70s with lung cancer. Sequenced: PBMCs. The DNA of the CDR3 is TGTGCCAGCACCTCAGGGGTGACCTACGAGCAGTACTTC. Residues: CASTSGVTYEQYF.